Sequencing of this T cell receptor (beta chain) was carried out in a study of response to subunit inactivated influenza vaccine. CDR1 and CDR2 from the germline V gene are LGHNA and YNFKEQ. The CDR3 contains 15 residues. The V end was cut by 0 bases, the J end by 6 bases, with 9 bases between. TCRdb re-analysed the RT-PCR reads in MiXCR, keeping a single row per CDR3 protein. The repertoire includes around 200,000 distinct CDR3 sequences, 9.2% of them detected once, and about a tenth sits in the top ten. Points from the study as a whole: Every seasonal influenza vaccination brings in few new T cells, the authors suggested.

Only a few counts were recorded for this clonotype. Antigen unknown. Source: non-naive T cells sorted from PBMCs, taken on the day of vaccination. The chain has TRBV4-2 and TRBJ1-6; D call uncertain. The sequence came from a man aged 50 to 59 who received an inactivated influenza vaccine. The CDR3 spells CASSQDWQVNSPLHF. DNA of the CDR3: TGTGCCAGCAGCCAAGATTGGCAGGTTAATTCACCCCTCCACTTT.